The 14 T cell receptor beta chains below were found in one sample sequenced in a study of blood T cell repertoires in COVID-19. Profiling relied on immunoSEQ multiplex PCR, and the TCRdb table lists in-frame clones only, not all of them. The repertoire consists of 75,000 to 95,000 clones, with 85% to 95% occurring once and the leading ten covering 1.5% to 2%. The sample was peripheral blood. The receptors originated from a man aged 55 to 70 with acute or convalescent COVID-19.

This sequence joins TRBV14 and TRBJ2-1; D is unresolved. The germline V and J ends were trimmed by 0 bases and 5 bases, with 14 bases remaining between them. CDR3 length: 16 residues. The germline V gene has CDR1 SGHDN and CDR2 FVKESK. CDR3 amino acids: CASSQDLGAGNNEQFF. CDR3 nucleotides: TGTGCCAGCAGCCAAGATCTGGGCGCTGGTAACAATGAGCAGTTCTTC. Combining the CDR3 with reference TRBV14 and TRBJ2-1 gives the whole variable domain EAGVTQFPSHSVIEKGQTVTLRCDPISGHDNLYWYRRVMGKEIKFLLHFVKESKQDESGMPNNRFLAERTGGTYSTLKVQPAELEDSGVYFCASSQDLGAGNNEQFFGPGTRLTVL.

The rearrangement joins TRBV11-3 to TRBJ2-7, with D tentatively TRBD2 (5 bases). The CDR3 covers 13 residues. The V and J ends lost 5 bases and 7 bases respectively, with 15 bases between them. In germline, CDR1 is SGHNT, CDR2 YENEEA. The CDR3 sequence: CASSLGLNWEQYF. In DNA form, the CDR3 reads TGTGCCAGCAGCCTTGGACTGAACTGGGAGCAGTACTTC.

The chain joins TRBV4-1 to TRBJ2-7; TRBD1 aligns across 8 bases. V lost 2 bases and J lost 2; bases outside the gene matches: 5. Germline V gene lookup returns CDR1 MGHRA and CDR2 YSYEKL. This CDR3 has 15 amino acids. CDR3 sequence: CASSQLQGVPYEQYF. In DNA form, the CDR3 reads TGCGCCAGCAGCCAACTACAGGGGGTACCCTACGAGCAGTACTTC.

This chain connects TRBV4-3 to TRBJ2-7; 8 bases are shared with TRBD2. CDR1 LGHNA and CDR2 YSLEER come from the germline V gene. V was clipped by 0 bases and J by 3 bases; unmatched bases: 4. The CDR3 totals 15 residues. CDR3 protein: CASSQEGTSLYEQYF. DNA of the CDR3: TGCGCCAGCAGCCAAGAAGGGACTAGTCTCTACGAGCAGTACTTC.

The chain is built from TRBV5-6 and TRBJ1-1; 9 bases map to TRBD1. Germline loops: CDR1 SGHDT, CDR2 YYEEEE. The trim removed 3 bases at V and 13 bases at J, leaving 10 bases unmatched. The CDR3 has 13 residues. The CDR3 loop reads CASSWDRASRVFF. Here the CDR3 DNA reads TGTGCCAGCAGCTGGGACAGGGCATCCCGAGTTTTCTTT.

The chain joins TRBV6-2 or TRBV6-3 to TRBJ2-5, with a weak D call TRBD2 (5 bases). V gave up 7 bases and J gave up 9 bases, with 18 bases separating them. The CDR3 contains 13 residues. Germline lookup yields CDR1 MNHEY and CDR2 SVGEGT. CDR3 residues: CASNPTGVRSQYF. In DNA, the CDR3 is TGTGCCAGCAACCCGACCGGGGTGAGATCCCAGTACTTC.

The chain couples TRBV9 to TRBJ1-6; 10 bases align to TRBD1. In germline, CDR1 is SGDLS, CDR2 YYNGEE. The CDR3 contains 17 residues. Trimming removed 2 bases from V and 2 bases from J; junction bases left unmatched: 4. The DNA for the CDR3 is TGTGCCAGCAGCGTGGGACAGGGGCCCACCTATAATTCACCCCTCCACTTT. Its translation is CASSVGQGPTYNSPLHF.

This chain joins TRBV4-1 and TRBJ2-7; D remains ambiguous. The germline V gene encodes CDR1 MGHRA and CDR2 YSYEKL. The CDR3 has 17 amino acids. The germline V and J ends were trimmed by 1 base and 0 bases, with 16 bases remaining between them. The DNA of the CDR3 is TGCGCCAGCAGCCAAGTTTGTGTCCTCAGGCCCTCCTACGAGCAGTACTTC. The encoded protein is CASSQVCVLRPSYEQYF.

This chain joins TRBV5-6 and TRBJ2-1, with a possible D match to TRBD2 (6 bases). Germline V gene lookup returns CDR1 SGHDT and CDR2 YYEEEE. Deletions cut 7 bases from V and 0 bases from J, with 14 bases between. CDR3 length: 15 amino acids. The CDR3 sequence is CASAEGPSSYNEQFF. The CDR3 DNA is TGTGCCAGCGCGGAGGGGCCGAGCTCCTACAATGAGCAGTTCTTC.

The V call is TRBV10-1, the J call TRBJ2-2, with 10 bases aligning to TRBD1. Germline trimming cut 5 bases from V and 3 bases from J; bases unmatched to any gene: 3. Germline assignment: CDR1 WNHNN and CDR2 SYGVQD (reference sequence). CDR3 length: 15 amino acids. The CDR3 sequence: CASSSGQGDTGELFF. CDR3 bases: TGCGCCAGCAGTTCAGGACAGGGGGACACCGGGGAGCTGTTTTTT.

J is TRBJ1-2 and V is TRBV2; no clear D. V lost 4 bases, J lost 8 bases, and 8 bases lay in between. The CDR3 contains 11 residues. Germline V CDR1 and CDR2: SNHLY, FYNNEI. CDR3: CASSGEYGYTF. In DNA form, the CDR3 reads TGTGCCAGCAGTGGCGAGTACGGCTACACCTTC.

The gene calls are TRBV29-1 and TRBJ1-3; the D is unclear. The V gene's germline CDR1 is SQVTM and CDR2 ANQGSEA. V lost 8 bases to trimming and J lost 1 base, with 9 bases between them. The CDR3 covers 12 residues. The CDR3 DNA follows: TGCAGCATCAGACATTCTGGAAACACCATATATTTT. Its translation: CSIRHSGNTIYF.

The chain couples TRBV18 to TRBJ2-3, with TRBD1 as a possible D gene (6 bases). V was cut by 4 bases and J by 3 bases, with 14 bases left in between. CDR3 size: 15 residues. The germline V gene has CDR1 KGHSH and CDR2 LQKENI. CDR3: CASSLQGEGTDTQYF. The CDR3 DNA reads as TGTGCCAGCTCACTACAGGGTGAAGGGACAGATACGCAGTATTTT.

V and J are TRBV10-1 and TRBJ2-7; TRBD1 might be the D (6 bases). The V end was cut by 3 bases, the J end by 2 bases, with 14 bases between. Germline CDR1 is WNHNN and CDR2 is SYGVQD (reference sequence). The CDR3 covers 15 residues. Written as DNA, the CDR3 is TGCGCCAGCAGTGATGGGGCAGGGGCCCCCTACGAGCAGTACTTC. Translated, it gives CASSDGAGAPYEQYF.